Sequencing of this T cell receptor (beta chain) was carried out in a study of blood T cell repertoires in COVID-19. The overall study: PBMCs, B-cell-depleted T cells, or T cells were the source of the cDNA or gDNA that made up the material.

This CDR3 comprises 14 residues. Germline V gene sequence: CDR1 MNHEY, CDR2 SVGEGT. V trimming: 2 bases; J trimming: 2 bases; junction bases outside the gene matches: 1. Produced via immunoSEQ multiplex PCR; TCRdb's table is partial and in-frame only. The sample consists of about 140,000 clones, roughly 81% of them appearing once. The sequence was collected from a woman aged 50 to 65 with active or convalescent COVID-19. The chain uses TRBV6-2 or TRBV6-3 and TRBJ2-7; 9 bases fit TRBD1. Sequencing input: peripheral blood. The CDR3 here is CASSYDRGAYEQYF. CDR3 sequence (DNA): TGTGCCAGCAGTTACGACAGGGGGGCCTACGAGCAGTACTTC.